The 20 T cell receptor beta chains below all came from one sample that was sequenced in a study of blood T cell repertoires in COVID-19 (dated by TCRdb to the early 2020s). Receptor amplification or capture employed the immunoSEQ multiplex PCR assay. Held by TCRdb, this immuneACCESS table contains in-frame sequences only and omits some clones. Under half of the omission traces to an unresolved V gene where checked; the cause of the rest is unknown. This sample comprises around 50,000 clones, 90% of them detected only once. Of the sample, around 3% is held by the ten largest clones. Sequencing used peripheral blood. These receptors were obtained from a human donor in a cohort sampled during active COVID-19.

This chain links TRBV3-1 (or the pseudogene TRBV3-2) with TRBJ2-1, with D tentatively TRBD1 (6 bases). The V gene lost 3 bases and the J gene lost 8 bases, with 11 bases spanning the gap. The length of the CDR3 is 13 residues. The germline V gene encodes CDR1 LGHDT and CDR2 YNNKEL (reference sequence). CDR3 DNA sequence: TGTGCCAGCAGCCAGGGGGCTTGGGATGAGCAGTTCTTC. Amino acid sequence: CASSQGAWDEQFF.

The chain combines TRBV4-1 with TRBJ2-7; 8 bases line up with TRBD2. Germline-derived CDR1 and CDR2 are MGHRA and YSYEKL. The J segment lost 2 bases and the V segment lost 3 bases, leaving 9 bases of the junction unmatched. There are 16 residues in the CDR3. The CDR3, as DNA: TGCGCCAGCAGCCAGACCGCTAGCGGGTGGACCTACGAGCAGTACTTC. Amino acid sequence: CASSQTASGWTYEQYF.

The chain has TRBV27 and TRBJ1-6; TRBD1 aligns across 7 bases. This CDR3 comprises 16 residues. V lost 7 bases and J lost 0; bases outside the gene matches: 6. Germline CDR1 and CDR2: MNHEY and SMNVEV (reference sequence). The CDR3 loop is CASTPDRRSYNSPLHF. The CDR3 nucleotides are TGTGCCAGCACTCCGGACAGGCGCTCCTATAATTCACCCCTCCACTTT.

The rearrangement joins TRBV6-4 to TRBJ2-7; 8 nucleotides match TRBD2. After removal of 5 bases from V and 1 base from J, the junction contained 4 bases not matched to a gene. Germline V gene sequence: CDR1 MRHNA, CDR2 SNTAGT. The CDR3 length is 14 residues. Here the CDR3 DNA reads TGTGCCAGCAGTAGGCTAGCGGGTTCCTACGAGCAGTACTTC. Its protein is CASSRLAGSYEQYF.

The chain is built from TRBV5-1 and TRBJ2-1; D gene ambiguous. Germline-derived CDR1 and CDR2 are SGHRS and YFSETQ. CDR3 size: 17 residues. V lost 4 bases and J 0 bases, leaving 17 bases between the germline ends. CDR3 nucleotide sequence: TGCGCCAGCAGCGCCGAGCAGCTAGTCAGCTCCTACAATGAGCAGTTCTTC. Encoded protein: CASSAEQLVSSYNEQFF.

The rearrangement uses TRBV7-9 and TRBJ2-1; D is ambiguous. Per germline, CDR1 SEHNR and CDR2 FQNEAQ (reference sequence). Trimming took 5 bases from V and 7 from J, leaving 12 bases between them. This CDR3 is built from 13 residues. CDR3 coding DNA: TGTGCCAGCAGCCCTAGAATAGAAAATGAGCAGTTCTTC. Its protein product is CASSPRIENEQFF.

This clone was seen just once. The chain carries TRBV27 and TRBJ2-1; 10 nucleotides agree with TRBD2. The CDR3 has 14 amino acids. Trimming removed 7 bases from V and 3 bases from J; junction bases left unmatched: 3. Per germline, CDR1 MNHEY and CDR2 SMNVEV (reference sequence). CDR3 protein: CASTVAGGYNEQFF. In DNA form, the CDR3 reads TGTGCCAGCACTGTAGCGGGAGGCTACAATGAGCAGTTCTTC.

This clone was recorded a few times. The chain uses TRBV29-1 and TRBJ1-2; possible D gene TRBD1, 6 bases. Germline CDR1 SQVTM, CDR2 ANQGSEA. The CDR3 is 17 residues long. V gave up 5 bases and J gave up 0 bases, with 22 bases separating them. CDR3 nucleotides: TGCAGCGTTTCCGGGACAATGGGGGCAAGGCCTAACTATGGCTACACCTTC. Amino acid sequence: CSVSGTMGARPNYGYTF.

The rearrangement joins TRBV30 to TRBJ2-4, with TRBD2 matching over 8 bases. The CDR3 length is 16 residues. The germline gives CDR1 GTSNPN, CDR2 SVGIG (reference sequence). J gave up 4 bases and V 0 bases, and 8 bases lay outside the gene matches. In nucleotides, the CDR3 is TGTGCCTGGAGTGTACGGGGGGGGCACCGTAAAAACATTCAGTACTTC. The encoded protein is CAWSVRGGHRKNIQYF.

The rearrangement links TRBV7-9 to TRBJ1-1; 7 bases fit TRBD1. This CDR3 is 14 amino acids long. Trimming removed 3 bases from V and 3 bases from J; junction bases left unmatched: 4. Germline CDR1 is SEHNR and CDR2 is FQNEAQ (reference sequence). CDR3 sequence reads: CASSLRGQDTEAFF. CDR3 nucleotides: TGTGCCAGCAGCTTGAGGGGGCAGGACACTGAAGCTTTCTTT.

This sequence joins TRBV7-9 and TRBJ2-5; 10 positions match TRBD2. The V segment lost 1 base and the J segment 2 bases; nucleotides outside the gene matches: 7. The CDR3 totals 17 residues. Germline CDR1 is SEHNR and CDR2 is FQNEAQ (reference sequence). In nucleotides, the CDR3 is TGTGCCAGCAGCTTAGTCCCACTAGCGGGATTACAAGAGACCCAGTACTTC. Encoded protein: CASSLVPLAGLQETQYF.

The CDR3 coding sequence is TGTGCCAGCAGCCAGGGACAGAGCTCTGGAAACACCATATATTTT. This translates into CASSQGQSSGNTIYF. V is TRBV13 and J is TRBJ1-3; 7 bases map to TRBD1. The junction had 4 bases not matched to a gene; V was cut back by 5 bases and J by 0 bases. The CDR3 sequence is 15 residues long. From germline, CDR1 is PRHDT and CDR2 FYEKMQ (reference sequence).

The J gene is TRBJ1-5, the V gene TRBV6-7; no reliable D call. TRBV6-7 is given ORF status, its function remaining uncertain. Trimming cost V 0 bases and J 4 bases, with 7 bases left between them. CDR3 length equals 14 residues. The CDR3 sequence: CASSYSSVNQPQHF. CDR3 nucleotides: TGTGCCAGCAGTTACTCGTCAGTAAATCAGCCCCAGCATTTT.

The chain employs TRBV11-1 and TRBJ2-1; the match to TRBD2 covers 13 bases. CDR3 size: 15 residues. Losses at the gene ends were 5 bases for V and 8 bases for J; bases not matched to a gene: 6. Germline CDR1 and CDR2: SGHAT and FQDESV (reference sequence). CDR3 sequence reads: CASSTLAGGYYEQFF. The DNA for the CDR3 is TGTGCCAGCAGCACACTAGCGGGAGGGTACTATGAGCAGTTCTTC.

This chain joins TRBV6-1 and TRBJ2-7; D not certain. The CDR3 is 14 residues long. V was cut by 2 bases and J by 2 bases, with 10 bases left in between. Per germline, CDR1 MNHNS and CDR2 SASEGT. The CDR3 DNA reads TGTGCCAGCAGTGAATGGGTGCGGACCTACGAGCAGTACTTC. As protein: CASSEWVRTYEQYF.

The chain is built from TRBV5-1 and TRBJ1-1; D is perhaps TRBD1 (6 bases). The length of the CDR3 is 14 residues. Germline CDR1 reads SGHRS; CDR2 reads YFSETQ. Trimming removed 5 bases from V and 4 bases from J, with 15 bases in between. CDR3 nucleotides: TGCGCCAGCAGTCCAGGGGTTCTTGGCACTGAAGCTTTCTTT. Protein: CASSPGVLGTEAFF.

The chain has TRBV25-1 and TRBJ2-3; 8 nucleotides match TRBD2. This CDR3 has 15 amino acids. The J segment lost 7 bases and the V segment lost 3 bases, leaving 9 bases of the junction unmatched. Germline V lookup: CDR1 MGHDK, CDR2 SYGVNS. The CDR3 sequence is CASSDRAGERNTQYF. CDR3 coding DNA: TGTGCCAGCAGTGATAGAGCGGGAGAGCGAAATACGCAGTATTTT.

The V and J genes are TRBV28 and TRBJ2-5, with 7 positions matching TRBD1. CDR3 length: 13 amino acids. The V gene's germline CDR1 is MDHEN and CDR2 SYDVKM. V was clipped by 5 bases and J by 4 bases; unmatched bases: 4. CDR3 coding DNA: TGTGCCAGCAGTCCCGCAGGGGGAGAGACCCAGTACTTC. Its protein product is CASSPAGGETQYF. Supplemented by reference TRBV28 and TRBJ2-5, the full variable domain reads DVKVTQSSRYLVKRTGEKVFLECVQDMDHENMFWYRQDPGLGLRLIYFSYDVKMKEKGDIPEGYSVSREKKERFSLILESASTNQTSMYLCASSPAGGETQYFGPGTRLLVL.

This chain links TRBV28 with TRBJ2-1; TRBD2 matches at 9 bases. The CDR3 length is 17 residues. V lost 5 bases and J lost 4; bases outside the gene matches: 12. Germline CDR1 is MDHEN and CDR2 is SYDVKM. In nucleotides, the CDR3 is TGTGCCAGCAGTCCAGGGACTAGCAATTTCGCTTACAATGAGCAGTTCTTC. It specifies CASSPGTSNFAYNEQFF.

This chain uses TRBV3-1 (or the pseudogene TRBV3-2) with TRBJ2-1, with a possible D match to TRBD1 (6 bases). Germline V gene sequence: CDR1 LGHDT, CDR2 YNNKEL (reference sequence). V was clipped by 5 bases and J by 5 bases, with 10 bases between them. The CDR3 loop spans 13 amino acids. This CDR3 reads CASSSDRNNEQFF. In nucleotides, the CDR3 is TGTGCCAGCAGCTCGGACAGAAACAATGAGCAGTTCTTC.